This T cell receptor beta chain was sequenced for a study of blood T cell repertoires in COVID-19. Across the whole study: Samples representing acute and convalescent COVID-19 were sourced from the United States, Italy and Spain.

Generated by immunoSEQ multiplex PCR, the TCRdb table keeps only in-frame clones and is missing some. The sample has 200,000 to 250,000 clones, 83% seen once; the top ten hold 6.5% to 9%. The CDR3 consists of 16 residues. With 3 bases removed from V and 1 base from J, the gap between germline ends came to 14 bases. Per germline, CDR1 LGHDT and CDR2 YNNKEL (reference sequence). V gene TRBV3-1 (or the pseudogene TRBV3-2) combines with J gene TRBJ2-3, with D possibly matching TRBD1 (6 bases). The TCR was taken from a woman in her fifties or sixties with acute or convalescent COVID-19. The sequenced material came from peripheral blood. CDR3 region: CASSHLKGVRTDTQYF. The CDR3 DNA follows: TGTGCCAGCAGCCACCTAAAGGGGGTGCGCACAGATACGCAGTATTTT.